This T cell receptor (beta chain) comes out of a study of vaccination effects on CD4 cells after COVID-19. Regarding the study as a whole: Pronounced clonal contraction occurred in clones induced by infection and by vaccine late after vaccination. Few convalescent patients were included, and no early post-infection timepoints were sampled.

Produced via immunoSEQ multiplex PCR; TCRdb's table is partial and in-frame only. The table shows tens of thousands of clones, with 70% to 80% occurring only once. Having been cultured for 10 days, the cells underwent CD4+ T cell isolation. The vaccine recipients had no prior SARS-CoV-2 infection, with negative nucleocapsid antibodies. The CDR3 covers 14 residues. The V and J ends lost 2 bases and 7 bases respectively, with 17 bases between them. Germline-derived CDR1 and CDR2 are GTSNPN and SVGIG (reference sequence). As concerns this clone: Its antigen is as yet unknown.

The chain has TRBV30 and TRBJ1-1; tentatively, D is TRBD1 (6 bases). The receptor was derived from a human donor who received a COVID-19 vaccine. The sequencing here drew on CD4+ T cells from PBMCs cultured without peptide, taken before COVID-19 vaccination. The CDR3 bases are TGTGCCTGGAGTCCAGGGCCGGGGGGCTTTGAAGCTTTCTTT. It encodes CAWSPGPGGFEAFF.